The 12 T cell receptor beta chains below all came from one sample that was sequenced in a study of blood T cell repertoires in COVID-19. Data came from immunoSEQ multiplex PCR; TCRdb stores just in-frame clones and leaves some out. The table shows about 160,000 clones, with about 85% occurring only once. Input material: PBMCs or T cells enriched from blood (not recorded which). These receptors were obtained from a woman aged 40 to 50 with acute COVID-19.

The rearrangement uses TRBV7-9 and TRBJ2-2, with D hard to call. V dropped 1 base and J dropped 0 bases, with 9 bases sitting between them. Germline values: CDR1 SEHNR, CDR2 FQNEAQ (reference sequence). The CDR3 runs 16 residues. CDR3 loop: CASSLGGAPNTGELFF. In DNA form, the CDR3 reads TGTGCCAGCAGCTTAGGCGGAGCCCCGAACACCGGGGAGCTGTTTTTT.

This chain joins TRBV6-5 and TRBJ2-3; D might be TRBD2 (5 bases). Per the germline V gene, CDR1 is MNHEY and CDR2 is SVGAGI. This CDR3 spans 15 amino acids. With 0 bases removed from V and 1 base from J, the gap between germline ends came to 8 bases. The CDR3 here is CASSYSVGGTDTQYF. The CDR3 DNA reads TGTGCCAGCAGTTACTCGGTGGGAGGCACAGATACGCAGTATTTT.

The chain recombines TRBV7-9 with TRBJ2-7; 7 bases align to TRBD1. There are 16 residues in the CDR3. The germline V gene has CDR1 SEHNR and CDR2 FQNEAQ (reference sequence). V shed 5 bases, J shed 0 bases, and the junction held 10 bases outside the gene matches. DNA for the CDR3: TGTGCCAGCAGCCCCCTAGGCACAGGGGACTCCTACGAGCAGTACTTC. Residues: CASSPLGTGDSYEQYF.

This clone was recorded once. V and J are TRBV5-1 and TRBJ2-1; D gene uncertain. The germline gives CDR1 SGHRS, CDR2 YFSETQ. Trimming took 0 bases from V and 2 from J, leaving 15 bases between them. This CDR3 spans 17 amino acids. The CDR3 sequence is CASSLAGRRSTYNEQFF. The CDR3 region has the DNA TGCGCCAGCAGCTTGGCGGGTCGGAGATCGACCTACAATGAGCAGTTCTTC.

This rearrangement joins TRBV5-8 to TRBJ2-3; 9 bases are shared with TRBD1. The CDR3 loop spans 15 amino acids. V was pared by 3 bases and J by 1 base, with 3 bases of the junction left unmatched. Looked up from germline, CDR1 is SGHTS and CDR2 is YDEGEE. The CDR3 DNA reads TGTGCCAGCAGCTGGGGACAGGGAGGCACAGATACGCAGTATTTT. Translating gives CASSWGQGGTDTQYF.

CDR3 sequence reads: CASSLEAGGAGNEQFF. The DNA for the CDR3 is TGTGCCAGCAGTTTAGAGGCGGGAGGAGCTGGCAATGAGCAGTTCTTC. This chain joins TRBV27 and TRBJ2-1, with 8 bases lining up with TRBD2. The CDR3 totals 16 residues. With V trimmed by 2 bases and J by 6 bases, 9 bases remained unmatched. The germline CDR1 and CDR2 sequences are MNHEY and SMNVEV (reference sequence).

V gene TRBV10-3 combines with J gene TRBJ1-2; D possibly corresponds to TRBD1 (6 bases). CDR1 ENHRY and CDR2 SYGVKD come from the germline V gene. V lost 5 bases and J 5 bases, leaving 24 bases between the germline ends. CDR3 size: 17 residues. The CDR3 DNA reads TGTGCCATCAGTCGAGTGACAGGAGATGGGGTGGGATATGGCTACACCTTC. It yields the protein CAISRVTGDGVGYGYTF.

The chain combines TRBV11-2 with TRBJ2-1; 9 nucleotides match TRBD2. The CDR3 sequence is 16 residues long. Looked up from germline, CDR1 is SGHAT and CDR2 is FQNNGV. V lost 5 bases to trimming and J lost 2 bases; unmatched junction nucleotides: 7. The CDR3 here is CASSPGASGAYNEQFF. The CDR3 coding sequence is TGTGCCAGCAGCCCGGGGGCTAGCGGGGCCTACAATGAGCAGTTCTTC.

The V gene is TRBV28, the J gene TRBJ2-1, with 10 bases lining up with TRBD2. This CDR3 has 15 residues. The V and J ends lost 6 bases and 9 bases, in that order; junction bases with no gene match: 11. Germline assignment: CDR1 MDHEN and CDR2 SYDVKM. In DNA form, the CDR3 reads TGTGCCAGCAGAATGGCCCTAGCGGGAGTTGGTGAGCAGTTCTTC. This codes for CASRMALAGVGEQFF.

This clone was recorded once. The V call is TRBV7-2, the J call TRBJ2-1; 7 nucleotides line up with TRBD2. CDR3 length equals 14 residues. The germline gives CDR1 SGHTA, CDR2 FQGNSA. V was pared by 5 bases and J by 2 bases, with 3 bases of the junction left unmatched. The CDR3 DNA follows: TGTGCCAGCAGCCCCGCGGGGGCCTACAATGAGCAGTTCTTC. Translating it yields CASSPAGAYNEQFF.

The chain links TRBV19 to TRBJ1-1; D is possibly TRBD1 (5 bases). Germline V gene data show CDR1 as LNHDA and CDR2 as SQIVND (reference sequence). The CDR3 is 16 residues long. V was clipped by 5 bases and J by 5 bases, with 21 bases between them. CDR3 region: CASSVLGPPGETEAFF. CDR3 sequence (DNA): TGTGCCAGTAGTGTGTTGGGACCCCCGGGGGAGACTGAAGCTTTCTTT.

This sequence joins TRBV28 and TRBJ2-2, with a possible D match to TRBD2 (5 bases). Trimming stripped 7 bases from V and 2 bases from J, with 29 bases between. The germline CDR1 and CDR2 sequences are MDHEN and SYDVKM. This CDR3 has 20 amino acids. The CDR3: CASTRPGDLRTRVNTGELFF. The CDR3 region has the DNA TGTGCCAGCACCAGACCAGGAGACCTAAGGACTCGGGTTAACACCGGGGAGCTGTTTTTT.